The 16 T cell receptor beta chains listed next were all sequenced from one sample in a study of T cell responses to AZD1222 COVID-19 vaccine. Libraries were prepared by immunoSEQ multiplex PCR; TCRdb keeps only in-frame clonotypes and omits some of them. The table shows approximately 170,000 clones, with roughly 93% occurring only once. Sequencing used peripheral blood, obtained on day 0 of AZD1222 vaccination. These receptors all stem from an adult in good health.

CDR3 sequence: CASSYTGLSSGNTIYF. The CDR3, as DNA: TGTGCCAGCAGTTATACAGGGCTGAGCTCTGGAAACACCATATATTTT. The chain couples TRBV6-5 to TRBJ1-3, with D possibly TRBD1 on 6 matching bases. From germline, CDR1 is MNHEY and CDR2 SVGAGI. The CDR3 spans 16 residues. The V gene lost 3 bases and the J gene lost 0 bases, with 12 bases spanning the gap.

This chain connects TRBV4-2 to TRBJ1-1; D gene unclear. The CDR3 contains 15 residues. The V and J ends lost 0 bases and 1 base respectively, with 9 bases between them. Germline assignment: CDR1 LGHNA and CDR2 YNFKEQ. This chain's CDR3 is CASSQDGGENTEAFF. The CDR3 DNA reads as TGTGCCAGCAGCCAAGACGGCGGGGAGAACACTGAAGCTTTCTTT.

The chain joins TRBV7-8 to TRBJ2-7; 9 positions agree with TRBD2. The CDR3 contains 13 residues. Trimming removed 6 bases from V and 0 bases from J; junction bases left unmatched: 0. Looked up from germline, CDR1 is SGHVS and CDR2 is FQNEAQ. CDR3 loop: CASSSGSSYEQYF. CDR3 DNA: TGTGCCAGCAGTAGCGGGAGCTCCTACGAGCAGTACTTC.

The J gene is TRBJ1-6, the V gene TRBV5-6, with 7 bases aligning to TRBD1. With V trimmed by 2 bases and J by 2 bases, 7 bases remained unmatched. This CDR3 has 17 amino acids. Germline CDR1 SGHDT, CDR2 YYEEEE. CDR3 in amino acids: CASSFRQGGPYNSPLHF. The CDR3, as DNA: TGTGCCAGCAGCTTCAGACAGGGTGGACCCTATAATTCACCCCTCCACTTT.

The CDR3 coding sequence is TGTGCCAGCAGTTACGATGGCAATCAGCCCCAGCATTTT. It codes for CASSYDGNQPQHF. This rearrangement joins TRBV6-5 to TRBJ1-5; D remains ambiguous. This CDR3 is 13 amino acids long. CDR1 is MNHEY and CDR2 is SVGAGI in the germline V gene. The V and J ends lost 2 bases and 2 bases respectively, with 4 bases between them.

This chain joins TRBV5-8 and TRBJ2-1, with TRBD1 matching over 9 bases. The germline V gene has CDR1 SGHTS and CDR2 YDEGEE. Trimming took 5 bases from V and 9 from J; bases not matched to a gene: 18. This CDR3 region has 17 residues. CDR3 loop: CASRGLQGARTGTEQFF. CDR3 coding DNA: TGTGCCAGCAGGGGGTTACAGGGGGCCCGAACCGGGACTGAGCAGTTCTTC.

The rearrangement joins TRBV6-4 to TRBJ1-1; D gene uncertain. The germline gives CDR1 MRHNA, CDR2 SNTAGT. This CDR3 comprises 12 residues. Trimming cost V 0 bases and J 10 bases, with 9 bases left between them. The CDR3 region is CASSDSIGRAFF. CDR3 in DNA: TGTGCCAGCAGTGACTCGATAGGACGAGCTTTCTTT.

The chain uses TRBV5-4 and TRBJ2-5, with D uncertain. There are 14 residues in the CDR3. From germline, CDR1 is SGHNT and CDR2 YYREEE (reference sequence). V lost 0 bases to trimming and J lost 2 bases, with 8 bases between them. CDR3 coding DNA: TGTGCCAGCAGCTTGGCCAAGCAGCAAGAGACCCAGTACTTC. Translating gives CASSLAKQQETQYF. Complete variable domain (other parts from reference TRBV5-4 and TRBJ2-5): ETGVTQSPTHLIKTRGQQVTLRCSSQSGHNTVSWYQQALGQGPQFIFQYYREEENGRGNFPPRFSGLQFPNYSSELNVNALELDDSALYLCASSLAKQQETQYFGPGTRLLVL.

This rearrangement joins TRBV5-4 to TRBJ1-1; D gene unclear. Deletions cut 4 bases from V and 5 bases from J, with 18 bases between. CDR3 length: 15 residues. CDR1 is SGHNT and CDR2 is YYREEE in the germline V gene (reference sequence). The CDR3 loop is CASSPPPSAPTEAFF. In DNA, the CDR3 is TGTGCCAGCAGCCCCCCCCCATCGGCCCCGACTGAAGCTTTCTTT.

The chain joins TRBV2 to TRBJ2-3; no clear D. V gave up 4 bases and J gave up 1 base, with 12 bases separating them. The CDR3 runs to 15 residues. Germline V gene lookup returns CDR1 SNHLY and CDR2 FYNNEI. CDR3 bases: TGTGCCAGCAGTGTTGGCATTTACCGCACAGATACGCAGTATTTT. Translation: CASSVGIYRTDTQYF.

The chain uses TRBV6-5 and TRBJ1-5; D is possibly TRBD1 (5 bases). This CDR3 comprises 14 residues. The germline CDR1 and CDR2 sequences are MNHEY and SVGAGI. V dropped 6 bases and J dropped 4 bases, with 13 bases sitting between them. CDR3 amino acids: CASSWGLGNQPQHF. CDR3 coding DNA: TGTGCCAGCAGCTGGGGGTTGGGGAATCAGCCCCAGCATTTT.

The chain recombines TRBV5-1 with TRBJ2-2; tentative D call: TRBD2 (6 bases). Trimming left V 5 bases short and J 7 bases short, with 15 bases between. Germline V gives CDR1 SGHRS, CDR2 YFSETQ. This CDR3 is built from 14 residues. The CDR3 DNA reads TGCGCCAGCAGTGGCGGGACTCAAGACGGGGAGCTGTTTTTT. Amino acids: CASSGGTQDGELFF.

This clone was observed a single time. The chain combines TRBV5-1 with TRBJ2-3; TRBD2 might be the D (6 bases). Germline V gives CDR1 SGHRS, CDR2 YFSETQ. The CDR3 consists of 16 residues. The V gene lost 4 bases and the J gene lost 6 bases, with 21 bases spanning the gap. The CDR3 sequence: CASSPQGLRHSDTQYF. In DNA form, the CDR3 reads TGCGCCAGCAGCCCCCAGGGACTTCGCCATTCGGATACGCAGTATTTT.

The chain couples TRBV2 to TRBJ2-3, with unresolved D. The CDR3 totals 16 residues. Between the trimmed V and J ends, which lost 8 bases and 0 bases, there was a span of 18 bases. Germline lookup yields CDR1 SNHLY and CDR2 FYNNEI. CDR3 sequence: CASSMSGGTSTDTQYF. CDR3 in DNA: TGTGCCAGCTCCATGAGTGGCGGTACTAGCACAGATACGCAGTATTTT.

The gene calls are TRBV29-1 and TRBJ1-2, with D uncertain. The CDR3 extends over 11 amino acids. The V gene lost 6 bases and the J gene lost 6 bases, with 11 bases spanning the gap. CDR1 SQVTM and CDR2 ANQGSEA come from the germline V gene. Here the CDR3 DNA reads TGCAGCGTAGAGGACGGCGATGGCTACACCTTC. Protein: CSVEDGDGYTF. The full variable domain, with the rest looked up from reference TRBV29-1 and TRBJ1-2, is SAVISQKPSRDICQRGTSLTIQCQVDSQVTMMFWYRQQPGQSLTLIATANQGSEATYESGFVIDKFPISRPNLTFSTLTVSNMSPEDSSIYLCSVEDGDGYTFGSGTRLTVV.

The chain is built from TRBV7-2 and TRBJ1-3; D gene uncertain. The ends were cut back, 5 bases at V and 0 bases at J, with 11 bases in the middle. The germline gives CDR1 SGHTA, CDR2 FQGNSA. There are 15 residues in the CDR3. CDR3 coding DNA: TGTGCCAGCAGCGGAGAAGCGTTCTCTGGAAACACCATATATTTT. As protein: CASSGEAFSGNTIYF. Complete variable domain (other parts from reference TRBV7-2 and TRBJ1-3): GAGVSQSPSNKVTEKGKDVELRCDPISGHTALYWYRQSLGQGLEFLIYFQGNSAPDKSGLPSDRFSAERTGGSVSTLTIQRTQQEDSAVYLCASSGEAFSGNTIYFGEGSWLTVV.